These T cell receptor beta chains were read from a single sample in a study of T cell responses to AZD1222 COVID-19 vaccine. Repertoires were generated with immunoSEQ multiplex PCR, while TCRdb's copy carries only in-frame clones and drops some. The data contain more than 85,000 clones, around 90% of them singletons. The starting material was peripheral blood, obtained on day 0 of MenACWY control vaccination. These TCRs come from an adult in good health. Both conserved end residues are part of each CDR3. Fields, in order: clone size, V gene, J gene, D gene, CDR3 DNA, CDR3 protein. D genes are given only for firm matches. Rows give clone size only sometimes, using once, few, many, or a class for an expanded clone.

-,TRBV7-9,TRBJ2-5,TRBD2,TGTGCCAGCAGCCCGCCGACCTCGGGGGGTGAGACCCAGTACTTC,CASSPPTSGGETQYF
-,TRBV7-9,TRBJ1-6,-,TGTGCCAGCAGCTTAAGGGGGGATTCGACACCCCTCCACTTT,CASSLRGDSTPLHF
-,TRBV6-5,TRBJ2-3,-,TGTGCCAGCAGTCCTATCACAGATACGCAGTATTTT,CASSPITDTQYF
-,TRBV7-3,TRBJ2-3,-,TGTGCCAGCAGCTCGTCAAGAGATACGCAGTATTTT,CASSSSRDTQYF
once,TRBV3-1/TRBV3-2,TRBJ1-2,TRBD1,TGTGCCAGCAGCCAAGTGCCGGGACAGGTGTCTGGCTACACCTTC,CASSQVPGQVSGYTF
-,TRBV28,TRBJ2-1,TRBD2,TGTGCCAGCAGGGCTGGACTAGCGGGGAACAATGAGCAGTTCTTC,CASRAGLAGNNEQFF
-,TRBV6-6,TRBJ1-4,-,TGTGCCAGCAGTTGGCCGGACGGGGAAAAACTGTTTTTT,CASSWPDGEKLFF
-,TRBV6-5,TRBJ1-2,-,TGTGCCAGCAGGACGGAGGAAGGGGTGAATGGCTACACCTTC,CASRTEEGVNGYTF
-,TRBV7-2,TRBJ2-5,TRBD2,TGTGCCAGCAGCAATAGCGGGAGGGCCTTAGAGACCCAGTACTTC,CASSNSGRALETQYF
-,TRBV4-1,TRBJ2-1,-,TGCGCCAGCAGCCAGTTGCGTAACTCCTACAATGAGCAGTTCTTC,CASSQLRNSYNEQFF
-,TRBV10-3,TRBJ2-5,TRBD2,TGTGCCATCAGTGAGGCGGGGGGCGCCCAAGAGACCCAGTACTTC,CAISEAGGAQETQYF
once,TRBV4-2,TRBJ1-3,TRBD1,TGTGCCAGCAGAGGTCCGAGACAGGGCACTGACACCATATATTTT,CASRGPRQGTDTIYF
-,TRBV7-8,TRBJ2-3,-,TGTGCCAGCAGCTTAACAGATACGCAGTATTTT,CASSLTDTQYF
-,TRBV11-2,TRBJ2-6,-,TGTGCCAGCAGCGCATTTTCCGGGGCCAACGTCCTGACTTTC,CASSAFSGANVLTF
-,TRBV29-1,TRBJ2-5,TRBD1,TGCAGCGGTGGACAGGGGGGGCAAGAGACCCAGTACTTC,CSGGQGGQETQYF
-,TRBV9,TRBJ1-6,-,TGTGCCAGCAGCGTTGGTTCACCCCTCCACTTT,CASSVGSPLHF
-,TRBV24-1,TRBJ2-7,TRBD2,TGTGCCACCAGTGACCGAACGACTAGCGGGGGTCCCTACGAGCAGTACTTC,CATSDRTTSGGPYEQYF
-,TRBV2,TRBJ1-1,-,TGTGCCAGCAGTGAAGTACAGACTGAAGCTTTCTTT,CASSEVQTEAFF
-,TRBV27,TRBJ1-2,-,TGTGCCAGCAGTTTTGGTGCCGGCTATGGCTACACCTTC,CASSFGAGYGYTF
-,TRBV5-1,TRBJ1-3,-,TGCGCCAGCAGCGTACAGGGTGGAGGCGGAAACACCATATATTTT,CASSVQGGGGNTIYF
-,TRBV5-4,TRBJ2-5,TRBD2,TGTGCCAGCAGCAGCGGCGCGGGAGGGCCTGGGGAGACCCAGTACTTC,CASSSGAGGPGETQYF
-,TRBV11-2,TRBJ1-1,-,TGTGCCAGCAGCTTGGTTGAGAGGGATGAAGCTTTCTTT,CASSLVERDEAFF
-,TRBV10-3,TRBJ1-2,TRBD1,TGTGCCATCAGTGACCGGGACAGCTTTAACTATGGCTACACCTTC,CAISDRDSFNYGYTF
-,TRBV18,TRBJ1-2,-,TGTGCCAGCTCACCACTCTGGGGGGCTGGCTCGGACTATGGCTACACCTTC,CASSPLWGAGSDYGYTF
-,TRBV11-2,TRBJ2-7,-,TGTGCCAGCAGCTCGACCCTCCACGGGGAGCAGTACTTC,CASSSTLHGEQYF
few,TRBV7-9,TRBJ1-6,-,TGTGCCAGCAGCCGCTCAGAGGGGAATTCACCCCTCCACTTT,CASSRSEGNSPLHF
-,TRBV7-8,TRBJ1-6,TRBD1,TGTGCCAGCAGCCCCAGACAGGGGGCGAGCTCACCCCTCCACTTT,CASSPRQGASSPLHF
-,TRBV5-1,TRBJ2-3,TRBD2,TGCGCCAGCAGCTTGGCGACTAGCGGTCAAGTAAGAGATACGCAGTATTTT,CASSLATSGQVRDTQYF
once,TRBV7-8,TRBJ1-1,-,TGTGCCAGCAGCTTAGCCTCAGGGAACACTGAAGCTTTCTTT,CASSLASGNTEAFF
-,TRBV3-1/TRBV3-2,TRBJ2-5,TRBD2,TGTGCCAGCAGCCAAGAACGGGGGGGGACACAAGGAGAGACCCAGTACTTC,CASSQERGGTQGETQYF
-,TRBV20-1,TRBJ2-7,-,TGCAGTCAGACAGACTCCTACGAGCAGTACTTC,CSQTDSYEQYF
-,TRBV12-3/TRBV12-4,TRBJ1-3,-,TGTGCCAGCAGTCCAGGAAACACCATATATTTT,CASSPGNTIYF
once,TRBV18,TRBJ2-2,-,TGTGCCAGCTCACTGAGAACCTCCACGGGGGAGCTGTTTTTT,CASSLRTSTGELFF
once,TRBV7-2,TRBJ2-7,TRBD2,TGTGCCAGCAGCCTCTCAGTTCGACTAGCGGGTTCCTCCTACGAGCAGTACTTC,CASSLSVRLAGSSYEQYF
-,TRBV6-5,TRBJ2-5,-,TGTGCCAGCAGTTACGGGGCCCCCGGTGAGACCCAGTACTTC,CASSYGAPGETQYF
-,TRBV27,TRBJ2-7,-,TGTGCCAGCACCACACCCCCAGTTGGGGTCCACGAGCAGTACTTC,CASTTPPVGVHEQYF
-,TRBV10-3,TRBJ2-1,TRBD2,TGTGCCATCAGTGACCCGGGGCTAGCGGAAATGGATGAGCAGTTCTTC,CAISDPGLAEMDEQFF
-,TRBV7-9,TRBJ1-6,TRBD1,TGTGCCAGCCAGAAGACAGGGATGAATTCACCCCTCCACTTT,CASQKTGMNSPLHF
-,TRBV5-1,TRBJ1-4,TRBD1,TGCGCCAGCAGCTGGGGACAGGGTACAACTAATGAAAAACTGTTTTTT,CASSWGQGTTNEKLFF
-,TRBV7-2,TRBJ1-1,-,TGTGCCAGCAGCCCGGCCAGGGCCAACACTGAAGCTTTCTTT,CASSPARANTEAFF
once,TRBV2,TRBJ2-5,TRBD1,TGTGCCACCGGGACAGGGATCAGTGAGACCCAGTACTTC,CATGTGISETQYF
-,TRBV19,TRBJ1-5,TRBD1,TGTGCCAGTAGTATAAGAGGGACAGTAAGCAATCAGCCCCAGCATTTT,CASSIRGTVSNQPQHF
-,TRBV11-1,TRBJ1-2,TRBD1,TGTGCCAGCAGCACTCCCGAGAGGCGACAGGGTAATGGCTACACCTTC,CASSTPERRQGNGYTF
-,TRBV19,TRBJ1-2,-,TGTGCCAGTAGTATGGAGGTTGGCTACACCTTC,CASSMEVGYTF
once,TRBV3-1/TRBV3-2,TRBJ2-5,-,TGTGCCAGCAGCCCCCGGGGAGGGGGCATGTTGGAGACCCAGTACTTC,CASSPRGGGMLETQYF
-,TRBV7-9,TRBJ1-1,-,TGTGCCAGCAGCTTAGCCAGCACTGAAGCTTTCTTT,CASSLASTEAFF
-,TRBV28,TRBJ1-5,-,TGTGCCGGCACCAATCCCCGGGGGCCCCAGCATTTT,CAGTNPRGPQHF
few,TRBV7-2,TRBJ1-3,-,TGTGCCAGCAGCTTAGGGGGAGGCGCTGGAAACACCATATATTTT,CASSLGGGAGNTIYF
once,TRBV18,TRBJ1-2,-,TGTGCCAGCTCACCAGACCGACCTAACTATGGCTACACCTTC,CASSPDRPNYGYTF
-,TRBV14,TRBJ1-2,-,TGTGCCAGCAGCCAGGGTTGGGGCTACACCTTC,CASSQGWGYTF
-,TRBV7-3,TRBJ1-6,-,TGTGCCAGCAGCTTAATGGGCGTTGGGGGTAATTCACCCCTCCACTTT,CASSLMGVGGNSPLHF
-,TRBV29-1,TRBJ1-2,-,TGCAGCGTTGTTGTACAGTCTACTATCTATGGCTACACCTTC,CSVVVQSTIYGYTF
-,TRBV5-4,TRBJ1-1,-,TGTGCCAGCAGCTTGGCACTGAACACTGAAGCTTTCTTT,CASSLALNTEAFF